Below are 29 T cell receptor beta chains sequenced from a single sample in a study of T cell repertoires in cytomegalovirus infection. TCRdb analysed the reads with MiXCR anew, one entry per CDR3 protein. The repertoire holds hundreds of thousands of distinct CDR3 sequences, with 33% as singletons. These receptors lack a known antigen. This material consisted of cultured PBMCs, taken from culture after CMV antigen stimulation. The receptors here all came from a human donor in good health (CMV status not recorded). Some clones in this sample may be carry-over from other donors' samples.

In this sample, this clonotype turned up many times. The chain recombines TRBV7-2 with TRBJ2-5; 7 positions match TRBD2. This CDR3 comprises 15 residues. The germline CDR1 and CDR2 sequences are SGHTA and FQGNSA. Losses at the gene ends were 1 base for V and 1 base for J; bases not matched to a gene: 3. The CDR3 spells CASSLVWGGQETQYF. The CDR3 nucleotides read TGTGCCAGCAGCTTAGTTTGGGGGGGCCAAGAGACCCAGTACTTC.

The chain couples TRBV6-1 to TRBJ2-7, with 7 bases that match TRBD1. Germline loops: CDR1 MNHNS, CDR2 SASEGT. Germline trimming cut 5 bases from V and 1 base from J; bases unmatched to any gene: 2. CDR3 size: 13 residues. The CDR3 coding sequence is TGTGCCAGCAGTCAGGGACAGTCCTACGAGCAGTACTTC. Its protein is CASSQGQSYEQYF.

The chain has TRBV28 and TRBJ2-7; the match to TRBD2 covers 14 bases. The V and J ends lost 4 bases and 2 bases, in that order; junction bases with no gene match: 7. The CDR3 is 17 amino acids. Germline V lookup: CDR1 MDHEN, CDR2 SYDVKM. CDR3 sequence reads: CASSSRLAGGKTYEQYF. CDR3 in DNA: TGTGCCAGCAGTTCCCGACTAGCGGGAGGGAAAACCTACGAGCAGTACTTC.

This clonotype was seen repeatedly, ten times or more. The chain combines TRBV4-3 with TRBJ2-1; 7 nucleotides line up with TRBD2. The V gene's germline CDR1 is LGHNA and CDR2 YSLEER. The CDR3 has 16 amino acids. Trimming took 1 base from V and 7 from J; bases not matched to a gene: 10. The CDR3 loop is CASSQVGEIGRNEQFF. In DNA form, the CDR3 reads TGCGCCAGCAGCCAAGTTGGGGAAATCGGGAGGAATGAGCAGTTCTTC.

V gene TRBV27 combines with J gene TRBJ2-3, with 11 bases identical to TRBD2. Germline trimming cut 4 bases from V and 2 bases from J; bases unmatched to any gene: 5. Per germline, CDR1 MNHEY and CDR2 SMNVEV (reference sequence). The CDR3 sequence is 16 residues long. The CDR3 loop is CASSSVAGGHTDTQYF. In DNA form, the CDR3 reads TGTGCCAGCAGTTCGGTAGCGGGGGGGCACACAGATACGCAGTATTTT.

V is TRBV6-2 or TRBV6-3 and J is TRBJ2-3; D not resolved. Germline CDR1 MNHEY, CDR2 SVGEGT. This CDR3 region has 14 residues. Trimming stripped 8 bases from V and 1 base from J, with 13 bases between. The CDR3 here is CASHRHGGTDTQYF. The CDR3 nucleotides are TGTGCCAGCCATCGGCACGGAGGCACAGATACGCAGTATTTT.

The chain recombines TRBV12-3 or TRBV12-4 with TRBJ1-3; no clear D. There are 16 residues in the CDR3. The germline V and J ends were trimmed by 5 bases and 0 bases, with 14 bases remaining between them. Here the CDR3 DNA reads TGTGCCAGCAGTCTACCGGGTTCTACCTCTGGAAACACCATATATTTT. It specifies CASSLPGSTSGNTIYF.

Only a few counts were recorded for this clonotype. V and J are TRBV20-1 and TRBJ2-1; TRBD2 matches 7 bases. Per the germline V gene, CDR1 is DFQATT and CDR2 is SNEGSKA (reference sequence). The CDR3 has 12 amino acids. The DNA of the CDR3 is TGCGGCGCGGCGGGGGACTACAATGAGCAGTTCTTC. Translating gives CGAAGDYNEQFF.

The chain combines TRBV20-1 with TRBJ2-5, with 9 bases that match TRBD1. V lost 6 bases, J lost 3 bases, and 11 bases stayed unmatched. The CDR3 is 15 amino acids. CDR1 and CDR2 from the germline V gene are DFQATT and SNEGSKA (reference sequence). The CDR3 DNA follows: TGCAGTGCAGCGCTCGGGACAGGGAGAGAAGAGACCCAGTACTTC. Translated, it gives CSAALGTGREETQYF.

This clonotype was seen only a few times. V gene TRBV19 combines with J gene TRBJ2-3; 8 nucleotides agree with TRBD1. Germline V gives CDR1 LNHDA, CDR2 SQIVND (reference sequence). CDR3 length: 15 amino acids. The V gene end was trimmed by 4 bases and the J gene end by 6 bases; junction bases not matched to a gene: 9. The CDR3 nucleotides are TGTGCCAGTAGTACCAGGACAGGGCAGGGCGATACGCAGTATTTT. Protein: CASSTRTGQGDTQYF.

In its sample, this clonotype was seen once. The chain couples TRBV6-2 or TRBV6-3 to TRBJ2-3; possibly TRBD1 for D (6 bases). The CDR3 covers 15 residues. Germline V lookup: CDR1 MNHEY, CDR2 SVGEGT. Trimming shortened V by 7 bases and J by 1 base, and 15 bases separated the two germline ends. Here the CDR3 DNA reads TGTGCCAGCACTTCGTCGTGGGGGCGCACAGATACGCAGTATTTT. Its translation: CASTSSWGRTDTQYF.

The chain is built from TRBV7-8 and TRBJ2-7; weak D call: TRBD1 (6 bases). The CDR3 is 13 residues long. V lost 8 bases and J lost 7, with 18 bases in between. Germline CDR1 SGHVS, CDR2 FQNEAQ. CDR3 bases: TGTGCCAGCCGCCGAGGGGGTTCTTGGGAGCAGTACTTC. Its translation is CASRRGGSWEQYF. The full variable domain, in which reference TRBV7-8 and TRBJ2-7 provide the parts outside the CDR3, is GAGVSQSPRYKVAKRGQDVALRCDPISGHVSLFWYQQALGQGPEFLTYFQNEAQLDKSGLPSDRFFAERPEGSVSTLKIQRTQQEDSAVYLCASRRGGSWEQYFGPGTRLTVT.

This clonotype was recorded a few times. The chain combines TRBV24-1 with TRBJ1-4; tentatively, D is TRBD1 (6 bases). The V gene lost 2 bases and the J gene lost 1 base, with 7 bases spanning the gap. CDR3 length equals 15 residues. Per the germline V gene, CDR1 is KGHDR and CDR2 is SFDVKD. CDR3 region: CATSDSGETNEKLFF. As DNA, the CDR3 is TGTGCCACCAGTGATTCAGGGGAAACTAATGAAAAACTGTTTTTT.

The rearrangement joins TRBV15 to TRBJ2-7; 10 nucleotides agree with TRBD2. V was clipped by 1 base and J by 4 bases; unmatched bases: 4. CDR1 and CDR2 from the germline V gene are LNHNV and YYDKDF (reference sequence). There are 15 residues in the CDR3. Here the CDR3 reads CATSRGLAGPYEQYF. In nucleotides, the CDR3 is TGTGCCACCAGCAGAGGACTAGCGGGTCCTTACGAGCAGTACTTC. Full variable domain (missing parts from reference TRBV15 and TRBJ2-7): DAMVIQNPRYQVTQFGKPVTLSCSQTLNHNVMYWYQQKSSQAPKLLFHYYDKDFNNEADTPDNFQSRRPNTSFCFLDIRSPGLGDTAMYLCATSRGLAGPYEQYFGPGTRLTVT.

The chain combines TRBV7-2 with TRBJ2-3; the match to TRBD1 covers 9 bases. This CDR3 is 15 amino acids long. With 5 bases clipped from V and 1 base from J, the junction kept 4 bases outside the gene matches. CDR1 and CDR2 from the germline V gene are SGHTA and FQGNSA. The DNA for the CDR3 is TGTGCCAGCAGCGCGCACAGGGGGCGCACAGATACGCAGTATTTT. The encoded protein is CASSAHRGRTDTQYF. The whole variable domain, filled in from reference TRBV7-2 and TRBJ2-3, reads GAGVSQSPSNKVTEKGKDVELRCDPISGHTALYWYRQSLGQGLEFLIYFQGNSAPDKSGLPSDRFSAERTGGSVSTLTIQRTQQEDSAVYLCASSAHRGRTDTQYFGPGTRLTVL.

The genes are TRBV5-1 and TRBJ1-1; TRBD1 might be the D (5 bases). The CDR3 spans 15 residues. V shed 4 bases and J shed 0 bases, with 13 bases lying between them. In germline, CDR1 is SGHRS, CDR2 YFSETQ. CDR3 loop: CASSRTGTMNTEAFF. The CDR3 DNA sequence: TGCGCCAGCAGCCGCACCGGGACCATGAACACTGAAGCTTTCTTT.

On this clonotype itself: This likely reflects a read error, since a far larger clone is one base away. The chain employs TRBV7-6 and TRBJ2-7; tentatively, D is TRBD1 (6 bases). This CDR3 is built from 14 residues. CDR1 and CDR2 (germline): SGHVS, FNYEAQ. The chain's CDR3 is CASSLGGGGYEKYF. DNA of the CDR3: TGTGCCAGCAGCTTAGGTGGGGGCGGCTACGAGAAGTACTTC.

The J gene is TRBJ2-5, the V gene TRBV4-3; possible D gene TRBD1, 5 bases. The CDR3 consists of 14 residues. Germline assignment: CDR1 LGHNA and CDR2 YSLEER. V shed 0 bases and J shed 7 bases, with 12 bases lying between them. CDR3 residues: CASSQEGRLGTQYF. The CDR3 bases are TGCGCCAGCAGCCAAGAGGGGCGCCTGGGGACCCAGTACTTC.

This clonotype was detected only a few times. The rearrangement uses TRBV2 and TRBJ2-1; 13 nucleotides align to TRBD2. This CDR3 spans 17 amino acids. V dropped 7 bases and J dropped 5; count of bases not matched to a gene: 11. CDR1 and CDR2 (germline): SNHLY, FYNNEI. The CDR3 loop reads CASNAPGTSGTDNEQFF. CDR3 bases: TGTGCCAGCAACGCCCCCGGGACTAGCGGGACCGACAATGAGCAGTTCTTC.

The chain employs TRBV20-1 and TRBJ1-1; perhaps TRBD1 as D (5 bases). With 3 bases removed from V and 3 bases from J, the gap between germline ends came to 17 bases. The CDR3 loop spans 15 amino acids. The germline V gene has CDR1 DFQATT and CDR2 SNEGSKA (reference sequence). This chain's CDR3 is CSARKGTLEHTEAFF. As DNA, the CDR3 is TGCAGTGCTAGGAAAGGGACCTTAGAGCACACTGAAGCTTTCTTT.

This clonotype was recorded at least ten times. The chain couples TRBV7-8 to TRBJ1-2; D is unresolved. The CDR3 runs 14 residues. The V end lost 1 base, the J end lost 9 bases, and 15 bases lay between the germline ends. Per the germline V gene, CDR1 is SGHVS and CDR2 is FQNEAQ. CDR3 protein: CASSLERYRQSYTF. In DNA, the CDR3 is TGTGCCAGCAGCTTAGAAAGGTACCGCCAGAGCTACACCTTC.

CDR3 amino acids: CASSRVGKSGNTIYF. The CDR3 region has the DNA TGTGCCAGCAGTCGTGTTGGCAAATCTGGAAACACCATATATTTT. V gene TRBV12-3 or TRBV12-4 combines with J gene TRBJ1-3; no firm D call. The CDR3 length is 15 residues. V lost 5 bases to trimming and J lost 1 base, with 12 bases between them.

Many counts were recorded for this clonotype. This chain's CDR3 is CASSLVGSSSGGQETQYF. CDR3 nucleotide sequence: TGTGCCAGCAGCTTAGTGGGTTCGTCTAGCGGAGGTCAAGAGACCCAGTACTTC. V usage is TRBV7-2 and J usage is TRBJ2-5, with TRBD2 identical over 7 bases. Unmatched junction bases numbered 13, after V lost 1 base and J lost 2 bases. This CDR3 has 18 residues. Germline loops: CDR1 SGHTA, CDR2 FQGNSA.

This clonotype occurred a few times. The chain couples TRBV5-4 to TRBJ1-2, with no clear D. Germline V gene lookup returns CDR1 SGHNT and CDR2 YYREEE (reference sequence). This CDR3 spans 12 amino acids. Trimming stripped 5 bases from V and 8 bases from J, with 13 bases between. CDR3 DNA: TGTGCCAGCAGACAAGCCCAAGGCGGCTACACCTTC. It codes for CASRQAQGGYTF.

The chain recombines TRBV6-2 or TRBV6-3 with TRBJ2-7, with 9 bases matching TRBD2. Per germline, CDR1 MNHEY and CDR2 SVGEGT. This CDR3 has 13 amino acids. Trimming removed 5 bases from V and 4 bases from J; junction bases left unmatched: 3. DNA of the CDR3: TGTGCCAGCAGTCAGCGGGAGGCATACGAGCAGTACTTC. It is translated as CASSQREAYEQYF.

The rearrangement uses TRBV25-1 and TRBJ2-7; no clear D. Germline CDR1 reads MGHDK; CDR2 reads SYGVNS. Trimming stripped 3 bases from V and 2 bases from J, with 8 bases between. This CDR3 comprises 13 residues. CDR3 in DNA: TGTGCCAGCAGTGAGACCGACCCCTACGAGCAGTACTTC. Translating gives CASSETDPYEQYF.

The J gene is TRBJ2-2, the V gene TRBV6-2 or TRBV6-3, with 10 bases identical to TRBD1. The J segment lost 5 bases and the V segment lost 4 bases, leaving 10 bases of the junction unmatched. Germline V lookup: CDR1 MNHEY, CDR2 SVGEGT. The CDR3 sequence is 17 residues long. CDR3 nucleotide sequence: TGTGCCAGCAGTTTCAACCGGGACAGGGGATATACCGGGGAGCTGTTTTTT. Translated, it gives CASSFNRDRGYTGELFF.

The gene calls are TRBV18 and TRBJ2-1, with a weak D call TRBD2 (6 bases). V dropped 6 bases and J dropped 0 bases, with 15 bases sitting between them. The CDR3 covers 16 residues. Germline CDR1 and CDR2: KGHSH and LQKENI. As DNA, the CDR3 is TGTGCCAGCTCGCGCCGGGACTCGAGCTCCTACAATGAGCAGTTCTTC. This encodes CASSRRDSSSYNEQFF.

The chain uses TRBV7-6 and TRBJ2-3, with TRBD2 matching over 8 bases. V gave up 9 bases and J gave up 2 bases; unmatched junction bases: 1. Germline loops: CDR1 SGHVS, CDR2 FNYEAQ. This CDR3 has 12 amino acids. CDR3 sequence: CASSGITDTQYF. The CDR3 region has the DNA TGTGCCAGTAGCGGGATCACAGATACGCAGTATTTT.